Reported below is one T cell receptor (beta chain). Its antigen is unknown. This sample is drawn from a study of cytomegalovirus exposure and HLA in healthy donors. On the study more broadly: Some 85 million unique TCRs, all from HLA-typed donors, were included in an early release of the data.

Study conclusions and caveats: Several of the most significant clusters were apparently associated with common viral pathogens in a later analysis. Later analysis associated a missense DCLRE1C variant with TCR beta V- and J-gene trimming.

PCR amplification relied on 60 Vbeta primers (plus 13 Jbeta primers). This table comes from immunoSEQ multiplex PCR, and its TCRdb copy is limited to in-frame clones, with some not included. Among fewer than 200,000 clones, about four fifths were seen once, and the ten largest hold around 5%. The clonotype was recovered from a man younger than 40 in good health and CMV-seronegative. The sequenced sample was PBMCs.

The CDR3 loop reads CASSEYGGPSNTEAFF. The DNA for the CDR3 is TGTGCCAGCAGTGAATACGGAGGGCCCTCGAACACTGAAGCTTTCTTT. This sequence joins TRBV25-1 and TRBJ1-1, with D uncertain. The V gene's germline CDR1 is MGHDK and CDR2 SYGVNS. There are 16 residues in the CDR3. The germline V and J ends were trimmed by 0 bases and 1 base, with 12 bases remaining between them.